What follows is one T cell receptor (beta chain) and its context. Stated time point: peripheral blood 6 weeks after treatment start. Samples spanned pretreatment and treatment, with 1 to 8 time points per patient. Profiled with immunoSEQ multiplex PCR; TCRdb holds only in-frame clones, not every one. The sample shows some 120,000 clones, 86% of them seen only once. V was trimmed by 7 bases and J by 1 base, leaving 14 bases between them. Per germline, CDR1 SGDLS and CDR2 YYNGEE. CDR3 length equals 15 residues. These data come from a study of PD-L1 blockade in urothelial cancer. The chain combines TRBV9 with TRBJ2-2; TRBD2 might be the D (6 bases). The clonotype comes from a man aged 45-65 years with urothelial cancer. The sample was PBMCs, taken around atezolizumab (anti-PD-L1) treatment. As DNA, the CDR3 is TGTGCCAGCCTACCGGGGGACTTGAACACCGGGGAGCTGTTTTTT. Translated, it gives CASLPGDLNTGELFF.